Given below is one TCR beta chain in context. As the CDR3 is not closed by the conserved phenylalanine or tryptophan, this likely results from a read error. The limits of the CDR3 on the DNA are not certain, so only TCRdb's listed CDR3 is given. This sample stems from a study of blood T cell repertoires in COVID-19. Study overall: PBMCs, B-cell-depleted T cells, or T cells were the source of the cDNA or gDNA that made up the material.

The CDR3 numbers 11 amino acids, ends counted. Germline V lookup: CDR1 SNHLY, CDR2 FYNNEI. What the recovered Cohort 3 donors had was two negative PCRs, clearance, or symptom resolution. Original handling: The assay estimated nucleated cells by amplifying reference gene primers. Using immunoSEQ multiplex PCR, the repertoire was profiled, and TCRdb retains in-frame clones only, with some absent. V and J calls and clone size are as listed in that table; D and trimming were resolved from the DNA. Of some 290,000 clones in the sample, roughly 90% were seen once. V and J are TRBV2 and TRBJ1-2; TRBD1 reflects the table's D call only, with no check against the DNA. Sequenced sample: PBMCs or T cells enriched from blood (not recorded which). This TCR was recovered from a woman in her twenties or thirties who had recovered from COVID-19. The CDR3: CASSEYREVSL.